This entry describes one T cell receptor (beta chain). Antigen specificity is unknown. The germline gene is not matched at one end of the junction; a read error may be the cause. TCRdb reprocessed the 5' RACE reads via MiXCR and lists one record per CDR3 protein. The sample has roughly 250,000 distinct CDR3 sequences; about an eighth are singletons. These data originate in a study of identical twins. General study results and limits: There is a chance that invariant MAIT and iNKT cells partially muddied zero-insertion analyses.

Germline loops: CDR1 LNHDA, CDR2 SQIVND (reference sequence). This CDR3 has 13 residues. This receptor was obtained from a woman between 18 and 29 years old in good health. Sequencing used memory (CD45RO+) T cells sorted from blood. The V call is TRBV19, the J call TRBJ1-2, with D uncertain. The CDR3 is CASRIGLNYGYTF. The CDR3 DNA reads TGTGCCAGTAGAATAGGACTAAACTATGGCTACACCTTC.